One and the same sample provided the 19 T cell receptor beta chains below, sequenced in a study of post-analysis software for immune sequencing data. Broader study findings: In patients, five or six TRBV segments were more frequent than in controls, with TRBV5-6, TRBV5-1 and TRBV20-1 among them.

The antigens these receptors bind are not known. Presence of unique molecular identifiers characterized the TCR beta cDNA libraries. TCRdb reprocessed the PCR reads via MiXCR and lists one record per CDR3 protein. Of 450,000 or so distinct CDR3 sequences listed, 45% are singletons. Sample: blood. These TCRs come from a girl aged 10-17 years with multiple sclerosis.

V usage is TRBV6-2 or TRBV6-3 and J usage is TRBJ2-7, with TRBD2 identical over 11 bases. CDR1 and CDR2 (germline): MNHEY, SVGEGT. The CDR3 length is 17 residues. J gave up 0 bases and V 5 bases, and 9 bases lay outside the gene matches. As DNA, the CDR3 is TGTGCCAGCAGTCGAACGCCGGGGACTAGCGGCTCCTACGAGCAGTACTTC. Its translation: CASSRTPGTSGSYEQYF.

The V gene is TRBV20-1, the J gene TRBJ2-3; no clear D gene. CDR3 length: 15 residues. Germline CDR1 is DFQATT and CDR2 is SNEGSKA (reference sequence). The CDR3 DNA is TGCAGCGCCCGGAGTAGCAGCCATAGCACAGATACGCAGTATTTT. Its translation is CSARSSSHSTDTQYF.

Only a few counts were recorded for this clonotype. The junction and the germline gene differ at one end; a read error may be behind it. The chain is built from TRBV2 and TRBJ2-6; 7 nucleotides line up with TRBD1. Germline values: CDR1 SNHLY, CDR2 FYNNEI. The CDR3 is made up of 15 amino acids. CDR3 amino acids: CASREDRAGANVLTF. The DNA of the CDR3 is TGCGCCAGCAGAGAAGACAGGGCTGGGGCCAACGTCCTGACTTTC.

The chain combines TRBV9 with TRBJ2-3; TRBD2 is a possible D gene (6 bases). Germline V gene lookup returns CDR1 SGDLS and CDR2 YYNGEE. This CDR3 is 15 amino acids long. Trimming stripped 0 bases from V and 5 bases from J, with 13 bases between. The CDR3 DNA reads as TGTGCCAGCAGCGTAGGGGAACTAGCAGGAGATACGCAGTATTTT. Amino acids: CASSVGELAGDTQYF.

The V call is TRBV5-1, the J call TRBJ2-7; TRBD2 is a possible D gene (5 bases). V lost 0 bases and J 0 bases, leaving 10 bases between the germline ends. Germline V lookup: CDR1 SGHRS, CDR2 YFSETQ. This CDR3 is built from 15 residues. The CDR3 coding sequence is TGCGCCAGCAGCTTGGTCGGGGAGAGCTCCTACGAGCAGTACTTC. The encoded protein is CASSLVGESSYEQYF.

The table lists this clonotype with a few counts. This rearrangement joins TRBV20-1 to TRBJ2-5; D uncertain. This CDR3 contains 13 residues. Germline CDR1 DFQATT, CDR2 SNEGSKA (reference sequence). The V and J ends lost 5 bases and 3 bases respectively, with 13 bases between them. CDR3 amino acids: CSAHWATKETQYF. CDR3 DNA: TGCAGTGCTCATTGGGCCACCAAAGAGACCCAGTACTTC.

The rearrangement joins TRBV4-1 to TRBJ2-1; D might be TRBD2 (6 bases). The CDR3 contains 13 residues. V shed 3 bases and J shed 12 bases, with 15 bases lying between them. The germline V gene encodes CDR1 MGHRA and CDR2 YSYEKL. CDR3 coding DNA: TGCGCCAGCAGCCAGGGACCGGCGGGGTTGCAGTTCTTC. Its translation is CASSQGPAGLQFF.

The V gene is TRBV28, the J gene TRBJ2-7; 7 bases agree with TRBD2. Germline CDR1 reads MDHEN; CDR2 reads SYDVKM. The CDR3 covers 16 residues. Trimming removed 5 bases from V and 3 bases from J; junction bases left unmatched: 13. The CDR3 region has the DNA TGTGCCAGCAGTGGAGAGGCCTGGGGGGGAAACTACGAGCAGTACTTC. Residues: CASSGEAWGGNYEQYF. Supplemented by reference TRBV28 and TRBJ2-7, the full variable domain reads DVKVTQSSRYLVKRTGEKVFLECVQDMDHENMFWYRQDPGLGLRLIYFSYDVKMKEKGDIPEGYSVSREKKERFSLILESASTNQTSMYLCASSGEAWGGNYEQYFGPGTRLTVT.

The rearrangement uses TRBV7-9 and TRBJ2-4; D is unclear. V was clipped by 8 bases and J by 8 bases, with 10 bases between them. CDR1 is SEHNR, CDR2 FQNEAQ, per germline (reference sequence). The CDR3 is made up of 11 amino acids. CDR3 sequence: CASSAGHIQYF. CDR3 bases: TGTGCCAGCTCGGCCGGGCACATTCAGTACTTC.

The chain employs TRBV10-3 and TRBJ2-1, with 12 bases lining up with TRBD2. Trimming removed 6 bases from V and 10 bases from J; junction bases left unmatched: 10. CDR3 size: 15 residues. The germline V gene encodes CDR1 ENHRY and CDR2 SYGVKD. CDR3 protein: CAISLLAGGLGEQFF. CDR3 nucleotides: TGTGCCATCAGCCTACTAGCGGGAGGCCTAGGGGAGCAGTTCTTC.

The chain uses TRBV20-1 and TRBJ2-5, with 8 bases fitting TRBD1. CDR3 length: 13 residues. Germline V gives CDR1 DFQATT, CDR2 SNEGSKA (reference sequence). V trimming: 6 bases; J trimming: 5 bases; junction bases outside the gene matches: 8. Written as DNA, the CDR3 is TGCAGTGCGTTAACAGGGGGGAGGGAGACCCAGTACTTC. Its protein is CSALTGGRETQYF.

This clonotype turned up a few times. The rearrangement uses TRBV5-1 and TRBJ1-2; D not resolved. The length of the CDR3 is 12 residues. CDR1 and CDR2 (germline): SGHRS, YFSETQ. Trimming shortened V by 0 bases and J by 6 bases, and 6 bases separated the two germline ends. CDR3 sequence reads: CASSLGWDGYTF. The CDR3 DNA reads as TGCGCCAGCAGCTTGGGTTGGGATGGCTACACCTTC.

This chain links TRBV20-1 with TRBJ2-1, with 13 bases fitting TRBD2. Germline CDR1 and CDR2: DFQATT and SNEGSKA (reference sequence). The CDR3 has 15 amino acids. V lost 6 bases to trimming and J lost 7 bases; unmatched junction nucleotides: 9. The CDR3 sequence is CSAGKGLAGVNEQFF. The CDR3 nucleotides are TGCAGTGCGGGAAAAGGACTAGCGGGAGTTAATGAGCAGTTCTTC.

The CDR3 here is CAISLGQGIHEQYF. As DNA, the CDR3 is TGTGCCATCAGTTTGGGACAGGGGATCCACGAGCAGTACTTC. The chain combines TRBV10-3 with TRBJ2-7; 10 nucleotides match TRBD1. V lost 5 bases and J lost 5; bases outside the gene matches: 6. This CDR3 has 14 residues. Germline lookup yields CDR1 ENHRY and CDR2 SYGVKD.

This clonotype appeared once. The chain employs TRBV29-1 and TRBJ2-3; TRBD2 agrees at 10 bases. The J segment lost 4 bases and the V segment lost 0 bases, leaving 10 bases of the junction unmatched. CDR1 is SQVTM, CDR2 ANQGSEA, per germline. This CDR3 has 17 residues. The CDR3 DNA reads TGCAGCGTTGAAGACTATTCGCGAGCGGGAGGGGCAGATACGCAGTATTTT. Its translation: CSVEDYSRAGGADTQYF.

This chain joins TRBV6-5 and TRBJ1-1, with no clear D. Trimming took off 4 bases at V and 4 bases at J, with 13 bases between the two ends. The CDR3 totals 14 residues. Per germline, CDR1 MNHEY and CDR2 SVGAGI. DNA for the CDR3: TGTGCCAGCAGTTTCGGGGAGCTACGCACTGAAGCTTTCTTT. Amino acids: CASSFGELRTEAFF.

The chain is built from TRBV12-3 or TRBV12-4 and TRBJ2-6; D unresolved. This CDR3 has 13 amino acids. V lost 8 bases, J lost 1 base, and 6 bases lay in between. The CDR3 DNA reads as TGTGCCAGCGCGTATTCTGGGGCCAACGTCCTGACTTTC. Translation gives CASAYSGANVLTF.

The CDR3 DNA reads TGCAGTGCCGTAAATCAGATGAACACTGAAGCTTTCTTT. Its translation is CSAVNQMNTEAFF. The V gene is TRBV20-1, the J gene TRBJ1-1, with unresolved D. The CDR3 is 13 residues long. Germline V gene lookup returns CDR1 DFQATT and CDR2 SNEGSKA (reference sequence). V lost 6 bases to trimming and J lost 0 bases, with 11 bases between them.

This clonotype has just a few counts. V and J are TRBV20-1 and TRBJ2-1; 12 bases are a match to TRBD2. The germline CDR1 and CDR2 sequences are DFQATT and SNEGSKA (reference sequence). Trimming at V came to 5 bases and at J to 9 bases, leaving 8 bases not matched to a gene. This CDR3 region has 14 residues. DNA of the CDR3: TGCAGTGCTTCTAGCGGGAGGGCCGGTGGTGAGCAGTTCTTC. It specifies CSASSGRAGGEQFF.